A single sample gave rise to the 7 T cell receptor beta chains below, sequenced in a study of neurological immune-mediated disorders. One entry per CDR3 protein, called by TCRdb with MiXCR from the 5' RACE reads. Of under 60,000 distinct CDR3 sequences listed, 10% are singletons. Sequencing was carried out using PBMCs. These receptors were taken from a woman aged 35 to 49 with HTLV-1-associated myelopathy (HAM/TSP).

This clonotype was recorded at least ten times. The chain recombines TRBV20-1 with TRBJ2-2; 7 nucleotides agree with TRBD1. V lost 0 bases, J lost 6 bases, and 4 bases stayed unmatched. Germline V gene sequence: CDR1 DFQATT, CDR2 SNEGSKA (reference sequence). The CDR3 length is 14 residues. CDR3 DNA: TGCAGTGCTAGAGATGCTCAGGGGGCCGGGGAGCTGTTTTTT. This translates into CSARDAQGAGELFF.

This clonotype occurred many times. V is TRBV7-2 and J is TRBJ1-6; the match to TRBD1 covers 7 bases. There are 15 residues in the CDR3. The junction had 5 bases not matched to a gene; V was cut back by 1 base and J by 8 bases. Per germline, CDR1 SGHTA and CDR2 FQGNSA. The CDR3 is CASSLVTGSYSPLHF. The CDR3 DNA follows: TGTGCCAGCAGCTTAGTGACAGGGTCCTATTCACCCCTCCACTTT. The complete variable domain, with remaining parts taken from reference TRBV7-2 and TRBJ1-6, reads GAGVSQSPSNKVTEKGKDVELRCDPISGHTALYWYRQSLGQGLEFLIYFQGNSAPDKSGLPSDRFSAERTGGSVSTLTIQRTQQEDSAVYLCASSLVTGSYSPLHFGNGTRLTVT.

In regard to this clonotype: Relative to the germline gene, one junction end is altered; a read error may explain this. The chain couples TRBV12-3 or TRBV12-4 to TRBJ1-1; D call uncertain. The CDR3 consists of 12 residues. The CDR3 spells CASSLGNTAAFF. Written as DNA, the CDR3 is TGTGCCAGCAGTTTAGGTAACACTGCAGCTTTCTTT.

This clonotype was recorded at least ten times. The rearrangement joins TRBV10-3 to TRBJ2-6; no firm D call. Per the germline V gene, CDR1 is ENHRY and CDR2 is SYGVKD. The CDR3 spans 17 residues. The V end lost 4 bases, the J end lost 4 bases, and 17 bases lay between the germline ends. CDR3 in DNA: TGTGCCATCAGTGTTTGGGATCCCACTGGGGGGGCCAACGTCCTGACTTTC. Amino acids: CAISVWDPTGGANVLTF.

To note about this clonotype: This may stem from a read error, because a much larger clone lies one nucleotide away. The rearrangement uses TRBV5-1 and TRBJ2-2, with D uncertain. Germline V gene data show CDR1 as SGHRS and CDR2 as YFSETQ. The CDR3 spans 16 residues. Trimming shortened V by 0 bases and J by 4 bases, and 13 bases separated the two germline ends. For the CDR3, the DNA is TGCGCCAGCAGCTTGGTCATGTCCCTGGTCACCGGGGAGCTGTTTTTT. It specifies CASSLVMSLVTGELFF.

Ten or more counts support this clonotype. The gene calls are TRBV10-3 and TRBJ1-2; TRBD1 might be the D (5 bases). Trimming pared 3 bases from V and 4 bases from J, leaving 12 bases between. Germline V gene lookup returns CDR1 ENHRY and CDR2 SYGVKD. The CDR3 spans 14 residues. The CDR3 DNA sequence: TGTGCCATCAGTGAAGGGGAAGGGCGCTATGGCTACACCTTC. Translating gives CAISEGEGRYGYTF.

At least ten counts were recorded for this clonotype. V gene TRBV5-5 combines with J gene TRBJ2-3; D is unclear. Germline V gene data show CDR1 as SGHKS and CDR2 as YYEKEE (reference sequence). The V and J ends lost 2 bases and 3 bases respectively, with 4 bases between them. This CDR3 is 12 amino acids long. DNA of the CDR3: TGTGCCAGCAGCTTCCAGACAGATACGCAGTATTTT. This codes for CASSFQTDTQYF.